Presented here are 6 T cell receptor beta chains from one specimen sequenced in a study of T-cell reconstitution after alpha-beta-depleted transplantation in children. Using unique molecular identifiers, the investigators prepared the TCRbeta library. TCRdb analysed the PCR reads with MiXCR anew, one entry per CDR3 protein. The data contain 200,000 or so distinct CDR3 sequences, around 7.7% of them singletons. The sequencing here drew on PBMCs, mostly from graft donor cells, taken 360 days after TCRalphabeta/CD19-depleted stem cell transplant. These receptors all come from a male patient aged 2-15 years who had a stem cell transplant for acute myeloid leukemia, so the T cells may come from the graft donor.

This clonotype came up many times. This rearrangement joins TRBV12-3 or TRBV12-4 to TRBJ1-2; D remains unclear. CDR3 length: 14 residues. Trimming pared 7 bases from V and 2 bases from J, leaving 14 bases between. For the CDR3, the DNA is TGTGCCAGCACTCCCTCCGAGATCAACTATGGCTACACCTTC. Protein: CASTPSEINYGYTF.

The chain employs TRBV27 and TRBJ1-6; no firm D call. This CDR3 comprises 14 residues. Germline V lookup: CDR1 MNHEY, CDR2 SMNVEV (reference sequence). The V end was cut by 2 bases, the J end by 9 bases, with 11 bases between. CDR3 DNA: TGTGCCAGCAGTTTAATCCCCTCCGGTTCACCCCTCCACTTT. Its protein product is CASSLIPSGSPLHF.

This clonotype showed up just a few times. The J gene is TRBJ2-7, the V gene TRBV7-2, with a weak D call TRBD2 (6 bases). The germline V and J ends were trimmed by 3 bases and 7 bases, with 22 bases remaining between them. Germline V CDR1 and CDR2: SGHTA, FQGNSA. The CDR3 covers 16 residues. This chain's CDR3 is CASSFRGTYVRVEQYF. CDR3 DNA sequence: TGTGCCAGCAGCTTTCGGGGGACGTATGTACGGGTTGAGCAGTACTTC.

This clonotype was seen a few times. J is TRBJ2-5 and V is TRBV12-3 or TRBV12-4; D tentatively fits TRBD1 or TRBD2 (6 bases each). The V and J ends lost 7 bases and 4 bases respectively, with 16 bases between them. CDR3 size: 14 residues. The CDR3 nucleotides read TGTGCCAGCACCACCTCCGGGGGCGTAGAGACCCAGTACTTC. It specifies CASTTSGGVETQYF.

This clonotype has a handful of counts. This sequence joins TRBV7-6 and TRBJ2-6, with 9 bases identical to TRBD2. Germline lookup yields CDR1 SGHVS and CDR2 FNYEAQ. The CDR3 consists of 17 residues. Losses at the gene ends were 5 bases for V and 3 bases for J; bases not matched to a gene: 8. Here the CDR3 reads CASSISGTSIGANVLTF. CDR3 DNA sequence: TGTGCCAGCAGCATCTCCGGGACTAGCATTGGGGCCAACGTCCTGACTTTC.

A few counts support this clonotype. This chain joins TRBV12-3 or TRBV12-4 and TRBJ2-5; D call uncertain. V lost 2 bases and J 5 bases, leaving 18 bases between the germline ends. CDR3 size: 16 residues. CDR3 sequence: CASSLPHGPAGETQYF. In DNA form, the CDR3 reads TGTGCCAGCAGTTTACCCCATGGCCCGGCTGGGGAGACCCAGTACTTC.